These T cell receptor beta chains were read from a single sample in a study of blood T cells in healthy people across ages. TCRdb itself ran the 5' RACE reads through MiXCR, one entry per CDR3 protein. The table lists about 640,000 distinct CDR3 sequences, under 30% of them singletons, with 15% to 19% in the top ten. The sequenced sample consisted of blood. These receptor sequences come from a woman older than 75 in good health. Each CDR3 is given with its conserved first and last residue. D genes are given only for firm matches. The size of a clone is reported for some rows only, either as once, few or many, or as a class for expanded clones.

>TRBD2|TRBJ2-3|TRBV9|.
CASSPPGLAGEGRNTQYF
TGTGCCAGCAGCCCCCCGGGCCTAGCGGGCGAAGGTCGGAATACGCAGTATTTT
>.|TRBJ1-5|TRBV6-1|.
CASSEARSGVQPQHF
TGTGCCAGCAGTGAAGCCAGGTCAGGGGTCCAGCCCCAGCATTTT
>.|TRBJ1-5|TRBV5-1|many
CASSLSGQNQPQHF
TGTGCCAGCAGTTTATCCGGACAGAATCAGCCCCAGCATTTT
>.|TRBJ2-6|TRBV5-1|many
CASSLDPGTGANVLTF
TGCGCCAGCAGCCTGGATCCCGGAACTGGGGCCAACGTCCTGACTTTC
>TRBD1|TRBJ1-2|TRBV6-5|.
CASRQQGRDGYTF
TGTGCCAGCAGACAACAGGGGAGGGATGGCTACACCTTC
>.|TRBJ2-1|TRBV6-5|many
CASRLAASRSEQFF
TGTGCCAGCAGATTGGCAGCGTCACGGAGTGAGCAGTTCTTC
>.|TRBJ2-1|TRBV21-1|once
CASSKEGGDRHYNEQFF
TGTGCCAGCAGCAAAGAGGGAGGGGACAGGCACTACAATGAGCAGTTCTTC
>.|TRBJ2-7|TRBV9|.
CASLRGHSLYEQYF
TGTGCCAGCCTGCGGGGACATAGTCTCTACGAGCAGTACTTC
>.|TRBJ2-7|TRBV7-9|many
CASSPQGSEQYF
TGTGCCAGCAGCCCCCAGGGTAGCGAGCAGTACTTC
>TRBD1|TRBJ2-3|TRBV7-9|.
CASSPRQGGMADTQYF
TGTGCCAGCAGCCCCCGACAGGGGGGAATGGCAGATACGCAGTATTTT
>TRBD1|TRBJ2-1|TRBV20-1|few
CSARGTARGEQFF
TGCAGTGCCCGAGGGACAGCTAGGGGTGAGCAGTTCTTC
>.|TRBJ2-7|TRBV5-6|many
CASSLDPSMDEQYF
TGTGCCAGCAGCTTGGATCCTAGCATGGACGAGCAGTACTTC
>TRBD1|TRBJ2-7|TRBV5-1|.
CASSSADRVHEQYF
TGCGCCAGCAGCTCAGCTGACAGGGTCCACGAGCAGTACTTC
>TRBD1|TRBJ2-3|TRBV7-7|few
CASSHNRGATDTQYF
TGTGCTAGCAGCCATAACAGGGGGGCGACAGATACGCAGTATTTT
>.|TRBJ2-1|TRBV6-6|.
CASSSFGGIAYNEQFF
TGTGCCAGCAGTTCCTTCGGCGGGATAGCTTACAATGAGCAGTTCTTC
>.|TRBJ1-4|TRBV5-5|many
CASSLVAENEKLFF
TGTGCCAGCAGCTTGGTGGCAGAGAATGAAAAACTGTTTTTT
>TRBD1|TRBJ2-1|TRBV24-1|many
CATSPRDRGVFRSNEQFF
TGTGCCACCAGTCCCCGGGACAGGGGCGTATTCCGATCAAATGAGCAGTTCTTC
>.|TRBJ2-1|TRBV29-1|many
CSVEGQVNEQFF
TGCAGCGTTGAAGGACAGGTTAATGAGCAGTTCTTC
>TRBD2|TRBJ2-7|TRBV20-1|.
CSASRRSGLGDYEQYF
TGCAGTGCTAGCCGTCGGTCGGGACTAGGGGACTACGAGCAGTACTTC
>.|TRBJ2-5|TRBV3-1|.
CASSQTTGPPPETQYF
TGTGCCAGCAGCCAAACCACGGGACCCCCGCCCGAGACCCAGTACTTC
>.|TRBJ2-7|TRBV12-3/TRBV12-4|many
CASRPGWGRDEQYF
TGTGCCAGCAGGCCAGGGTGGGGGCGCGACGAGCAGTACTTC
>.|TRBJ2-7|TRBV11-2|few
CASSLEGRREGRQYF
TGTGCCAGCAGCTTAGAGGGGAGGAGGGAAGGTCGGCAGTACTTC
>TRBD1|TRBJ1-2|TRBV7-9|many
CASSLGARGQDTGYTF
TGTGCCAGCAGCTTAGGGGCGAGGGGGCAGGATACTGGCTACACCTTC
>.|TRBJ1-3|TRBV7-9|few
CASSLDPSGNTIYF
TGTGCCAGCAGCCTGGACCCCTCTGGAAACACCATATATTTT
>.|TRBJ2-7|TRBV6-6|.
CASRTSGHGYNEQYF
TGTGCCAGCAGGACTTCCGGACACGGTTACAATGAGCAGTACTTC
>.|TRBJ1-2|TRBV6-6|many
CASTPGSYGYTF
TGTGCCAGCACCCCCGGCAGCTATGGCTACACCTTC
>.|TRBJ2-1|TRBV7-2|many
CASSLAELYNEQFF
TGTGCCAGCAGCTTAGCTGAGCTATACAATGAGCAGTTCTTC